These 30 T cell receptor beta chains came from one sample sequenced in a study of control samples from healthy donors and cancer patients. Method: immunoSEQ multiplex PCR; TCRdb's copy keeps in-frame clones and lacks some. Among fewer than 30,000 clones listed, 65% to 90% were seen once. Specimen: PBMCs. The source of these receptors is an older woman with head and neck cancer.

This clone showed up just a few times. This chain connects TRBV4-3 to TRBJ2-2; D possibly corresponds to TRBD2 (5 bases). Trimming left V 0 bases short and J 7 bases short, with 15 bases between. Germline CDR1 LGHNA, CDR2 YSLEER. This CDR3 region has 16 residues. CDR3 in amino acids: CASSQDSGSLVGELFF. The CDR3 DNA sequence: TGCGCCAGCAGCCAAGATTCGGGGTCGTTAGTCGGGGAGCTGTTTTTT.

The rearrangement joins TRBV11-2 to TRBJ1-2, with D hard to call. V dropped 2 bases and J dropped 5 bases, with 6 bases sitting between them. The CDR3 loop spans 12 amino acids. Germline V gene sequence: CDR1 SGHAT, CDR2 FQNNGV. The CDR3 region is CASSLMGYGYTF. Here the CDR3 DNA reads TGTGCCAGCAGCTTAATGGGATATGGCTACACCTTC.

To note about this clone: Other nucleotide sequences in the sample specify the same CDR3. The V and J genes are TRBV2 and TRBJ2-7; D is undetermined. The CDR3 length is 13 residues. Trimming left V 4 bases short and J 2 bases short, with 9 bases between. The germline CDR1 and CDR2 sequences are SNHLY and FYNNEI. The CDR3 DNA reads TGTGCCAGCAGTGTGAGAGAGCCCTACGAGCAGTACTTC. Its protein product is CASSVREPYEQYF. Full variable domain (remainder filled in from reference TRBV2 and TRBJ2-7): EPEVTQTPSHQVTQMGQEVILRCVPISNHLYFYWYRQILGQKVEFLVSFYNNEISEKSEIFDDQFSVERPDGSNFTLKIRSTKLEDSAMYFCASSVREPYEQYFGPGTRLTVT.

The chain has TRBV7-9 and TRBJ1-2; D remains unclear. CDR1 is SEHNR and CDR2 is FQNEAQ in the germline V gene (reference sequence). The length of the CDR3 is 15 residues. V lost 1 base and J 5 bases, leaving 14 bases between the germline ends. The CDR3: CASSLDSRLWYGYTF. DNA of the CDR3: TGTGCCAGCAGCTTAGATTCCCGGCTGTGGTATGGCTACACCTTC.

The CDR3 spells CASSLRRTEAFF. As DNA, the CDR3 is TGTGCCAGCAGTTTGAGACGGACTGAAGCTTTCTTT. V usage is TRBV12-3 or TRBV12-4 and J usage is TRBJ1-1, with D unclear. The CDR3 has 12 residues. V was trimmed by 3 bases and J by 5 bases, leaving 7 bases between them.

CDR3 in DNA: TGCGCCAGCAGCGGCAATATCGAGACGGGGAGATATGGCTACACCTTC. The encoded protein is CASSGNIETGRYGYTF. The rearrangement links TRBV5-1 to TRBJ1-2; D is unresolved. Looked up from germline, CDR1 is SGHRS and CDR2 is YFSETQ. CDR3 size: 16 residues. Trimming left V 4 bases short and J 5 bases short, with 21 bases between.

The rearrangement uses TRBV2 and TRBJ2-4; D call uncertain. Trimming took off 8 bases at V and 5 bases at J, with 10 bases between the two ends. The V gene's germline CDR1 is SNHLY and CDR2 FYNNEI. This CDR3 contains 12 residues. The CDR3 coding sequence is TGTGCCAGCTCTTGGTCCGAAAACATTCAGTACTTC. Translating gives CASSWSENIQYF.

The chain recombines TRBV7-8 with TRBJ1-1, with 7 bases fitting TRBD1. Germline assignment: CDR1 SGHVS and CDR2 FQNEAQ. J was trimmed by 0 bases and V by 0 bases; bases with no gene match: 4. The CDR3 extends over 16 amino acids. CDR3 loop: CASSLAGGVMNTEAFF. As DNA, the CDR3 is TGTGCCAGCAGCTTAGCAGGGGGCGTTATGAACACTGAAGCTTTCTTT.

In its sample, this clone was seen once. The rearrangement joins TRBV19 to TRBJ2-3; 8 positions agree with TRBD2. The germline V gene encodes CDR1 LNHDA and CDR2 SQIVND (reference sequence). V trimming: 4 bases; J trimming: 2 bases; junction bases outside the gene matches: 5. CDR3 size: 15 residues. This CDR3 is CASSTKGLATDTQYF. For the CDR3, the DNA is TGTGCCAGTAGTACAAAAGGACTAGCCACAGATACGCAGTATTTT.

The J gene is TRBJ2-7, the V gene TRBV6-2 or TRBV6-3; the D gene is possibly TRBD1 (6 bases). Trimming shortened V by 0 bases and J by 2 bases, and 11 bases separated the two germline ends. Germline V gene lookup returns CDR1 MNHEY and CDR2 SVGEGT. CDR3 length equals 15 residues. The CDR3 spells CASSYSLQGAYEQYF. In nucleotides, the CDR3 is TGTGCCAGCAGTTACTCGCTACAGGGTGCCTACGAGCAGTACTTC.

The rearrangement links TRBV7-9 to TRBJ2-5, with D tentatively TRBD1 (5 bases). The germline V gene has CDR1 SEHNR and CDR2 FQNEAQ (reference sequence). This CDR3 region has 14 residues. Trimming pared 5 bases from V and 5 bases from J, leaving 15 bases between. The CDR3 bases are TGTGCCAGCAGCGCAGGGCCTCGTGCTGAGACCCAGTACTTC. This encodes CASSAGPRAETQYF. Full variable domain (outside the CDR3, taken from reference TRBV7-9 and TRBJ2-5): DTGVSQNPRHKITKRGQNVTFRCDPISEHNRLYWYRQTLGQGPEFLTYFQNEAQLEKSRLLSDRFSAERPKGSFSTLEIQRTEQGDSAMYLCASSAGPRAETQYFGPGTRLLVL.

This clone was seen only a few times. The CDR3 loop is CASSDSGDRGSSPLHF. CDR3 coding DNA: TGTGCCAGCAGTGACTCTGGTGACAGGGGTAGTTCACCCCTCCACTTT. The chain has TRBV6-4 and TRBJ1-6; TRBD1 matches at 8 bases. Germline CDR1 is MRHNA and CDR2 is SNTAGT. V lost 0 bases to trimming and J lost 9 bases; unmatched junction nucleotides: 7. There are 16 residues in the CDR3.

V and J are TRBV12-3 or TRBV12-4 and TRBJ1-1; D might be TRBD1 (5 bases). The V end was cut by 6 bases, the J end by 5 bases, with 13 bases between. The CDR3 sequence is 13 residues long. CDR3 nucleotide sequence: TGTGCCAGCAGGTACACAGGTCCGACTGAAGCTTTCTTT. It is translated as CASRYTGPTEAFF.

Turning to this clone: One end of the junction does not line up with germline, which may come from a read error. This chain joins TRBV9 and TRBJ2-7, with TRBD1 matching over 10 bases. Germline V gene lookup returns CDR1 SGDLS and CDR2 YYNGEE. The CDR3 runs to 16 residues. The CDR3 nucleotides read TGTGCCAGCGAACGAGACCCGGGACAGGGGTCCTCCGAGCAGTACTTC. As protein: CASERDPGQGSSEQYF. Full variable domain (rest looked up from reference TRBV9 and TRBJ2-7): DSGVTQTPKHLITATGQRVTLRCSPRSGDLSVYWYQQSLDQGLQFLIQYYNGEERAKGNILERFSAQQFPDLHSELNLSSLELGDSALYFCASERDPGQGSSEQYFGPGTRLTVT.

This clone was detected only once. The V and J genes are TRBV29-1 and TRBJ1-1; tentative D call: TRBD1 (6 bases). Germline values: CDR1 SQVTM, CDR2 ANQGSEA. CDR3 size: 13 residues. V lost 5 bases and J lost 1, with 11 bases in between. The CDR3 DNA is TGCAGCGTTACAGGGTCGGGGAACACTGAAGCTTTCTTT. Its translation: CSVTGSGNTEAFF. Full variable domain (missing parts from reference TRBV29-1 and TRBJ1-1): SAVISQKPSRDICQRGTSLTIQCQVDSQVTMMFWYRQQPGQSLTLIATANQGSEATYESGFVIDKFPISRPNLTFSTLTVSNMSPEDSSIYLCSVTGSGNTEAFFGQGTRLTVV.

V gene TRBV9 combines with J gene TRBJ2-5; perhaps TRBD2 as D (5 bases). The CDR3 is 13 amino acids. Germline CDR1 and CDR2: SGDLS and YYNGEE. Trimming stripped 1 base from V and 5 bases from J, with 9 bases between. CDR3 loop: CASSVQEGETQYF. The CDR3 DNA reads as TGTGCCAGCAGCGTACAAGAGGGCGAGACCCAGTACTTC.

V and J are TRBV7-8 and TRBJ1-4, with no clear D. This CDR3 is built from 16 residues. Trimming took 5 bases from V and 1 from J, leaving 14 bases between them. Germline CDR1 SGHVS, CDR2 FQNEAQ. In DNA, the CDR3 is TGTGCCAGCAGCACCGGGTTATCGGGAACTAATGAAAAACTGTTTTTT. Protein: CASSTGLSGTNEKLFF.

Comment on this clone: A much larger clone is a single base away; this may be a read error. V gene TRBV7-8 combines with J gene TRBJ1-5, with D maybe TRBD1 (5 bases). There are 14 residues in the CDR3. Per the germline V gene, CDR1 is SGHVS and CDR2 is FQNEAQ. With 5 bases removed from V and 2 bases from J, the gap between germline ends came to 10 bases. The CDR3 DNA reads TGTGCCAGCAGCCCAACAGGCGGCAATCAGCCCCAGCATTTT. It specifies CASSPTGGNQPQHF. Together with reference TRBV7-8 and TRBJ1-5, the CDR3 gives the full variable domain: GAGVSQSPRYKVAKRGQDVALRCDPISGHVSLFWYQQALGQGPEFLTYFQNEAQLDKSGLPSDRFFAERPEGSVSTLKIQRTQQEDSAVYLCASSPTGGNQPQHFGDGTRLSIL.

The V and J genes are TRBV30 and TRBJ2-1; 8 bases are shared with TRBD1. In germline, CDR1 is GTSNPN, CDR2 SVGIG (reference sequence). V was pared by 3 bases and J by 4 bases, with 20 bases of the junction left unmatched. CDR3 size: 19 residues. As DNA, the CDR3 is TGTGCCTGGAGGGCGGCAGGGGGCGCAGGATACGGGGGTTACAATGAGCAGTTCTTC. Residues: CAWRAAGGAGYGGYNEQFF.

This sequence joins TRBV20-1 and TRBJ2-5, with TRBD1 as a possible D gene (5 bases). CDR1 and CDR2 from the germline V gene are DFQATT and SNEGSKA (reference sequence). This CDR3 region has 12 residues. V was trimmed by 3 bases and J by 6 bases, leaving 11 bases between them. The CDR3 sequence: CSASQGVKTQYF. The DNA for the CDR3 is TGCAGTGCTAGTCAGGGTGTAAAGACCCAGTACTTC.

V gene TRBV19 combines with J gene TRBJ1-5; D is ambiguous. CDR1 is LNHDA, CDR2 SQIVND, per germline (reference sequence). V dropped 4 bases and J dropped 7 bases, with 20 bases sitting between them. This CDR3 contains 16 residues. Written as DNA, the CDR3 is TGTGCCAGTAGTACCCCCCCAGGAGAACCCGCACAGCCCCAGCATTTT. This translates into CASSTPPGEPAQPQHF. Full variable domain (rest looked up from reference TRBV19 and TRBJ1-5): DGGITQSPKYLFRKEGQNVTLSCEQNLNHDAMYWYRQDPGQGLRLIYYSQIVNDFQKGDIAEGYSVSREKKESFPLTVTSAQKNPTAFYLCASSTPPGEPAQPQHFGDGTRLSIL.

This clone was seen once. The genes are TRBV29-1 and TRBJ2-5, with TRBD1 matching over 7 bases. CDR3 length equals 14 residues. Germline CDR1 reads SQVTM; CDR2 reads ANQGSEA. After removal of 6 bases from V and 0 bases from J, the junction contained 7 bases not matched to a gene. As DNA, the CDR3 is TGCAGCGTGGGTGACAGGGCCGACCAAGAGACCCAGTACTTC. Protein product: CSVGDRADQETQYF.

Of note for this clone: At one of its ends the junction is not consistent with the germline gene, which may arise from a read error. The chain carries TRBV7-2 and TRBJ2-3; 7 positions match TRBD1. The CDR3 contains 14 residues. Germline V gives CDR1 SGHTA, CDR2 FQGNSA. CDR3 loop: CASSLGGVTDTQYF. The CDR3 DNA sequence: TGTGCCAGCAGTTTAGGGGGCGTGACAGATACGCAGTATTTT.

V is TRBV7-3 and J is TRBJ2-3; D gene unclear. Trimming removed 0 bases from V and 3 bases from J, with 10 bases in between. Germline lookup yields CDR1 SGHTA and CDR2 FQGTGA. The CDR3 runs 15 residues. The CDR3, as DNA: TGTGCCAGCAGCTTAACTCCTCAGTCGACAGATACGCAGTATTTT. Translated, it gives CASSLTPQSTDTQYF.

The chain has TRBV7-2 and TRBJ1-6; 10 bases fit TRBD1. The junction had 13 bases not matched to a gene; V was cut back by 3 bases and J by 14 bases. Germline V gives CDR1 SGHTA, CDR2 FQGNSA. This CDR3 spans 16 amino acids. The CDR3 loop reads CASSFPPGQGSFALHF. CDR3 DNA sequence: TGTGCCAGCAGCTTCCCCCCGGGACAGGGGTCCTTTGCCCTCCACTTT.

The table lists this clone with a few counts. This sequence joins TRBV11-3 and TRBJ2-3; 13 nucleotides match TRBD2. There are 16 residues in the CDR3. CDR1 and CDR2 from the germline V gene are SGHNT and YENEEA. With 4 bases clipped from V and 2 bases from J, the junction kept 3 bases outside the gene matches. The CDR3 region has the DNA TGTGCCAGCAGCTACGGGACTAGCGGGGCCACAGATACGCAGTATTTT. Translated: CASSYGTSGATDTQYF. The full variable domain, with the rest looked up from reference TRBV11-3 and TRBJ2-3, is EAGVVQSPRYKIIEKKQPVAFWCNPISGHNTLYWYLQNLGQGPELLIRYENEEAVDDSQLPKDRFSAERLKGVDSTLKIQPAELGDSAVYLCASSYGTSGATDTQYFGPGTRLTVL.

V usage is TRBV29-1 and J usage is TRBJ1-4; a possible D gene is TRBD1 (5 bases). The CDR3 is 13 residues long. V was pared by 6 bases and J by 8 bases, with 16 bases between. CDR1 is SQVTM, CDR2 ANQGSEA, per germline. CDR3 nucleotide sequence: TGCAGCGTCACCCAGGGAGACAAAGAAAAACTGTTTTTT. The encoded protein is CSVTQGDKEKLFF.

The chain links TRBV6-2 or TRBV6-3 to TRBJ2-5; TRBD2 agrees at 9 bases. There are 15 residues in the CDR3. V dropped 2 bases and J dropped 1; count of bases not matched to a gene: 2. The germline CDR1 and CDR2 sequences are MNHEY and SVGEGT. The CDR3 DNA follows: TGTGCCAGCAGTTACGCGGGAGGGCCCCAAGAGACCCAGTACTTC. It codes for CASSYAGGPQETQYF.

The rearrangement uses TRBV4-3 and TRBJ1-5; D may be TRBD1 (6 bases). The germline V gene encodes CDR1 LGHNA and CDR2 YSLEER. The CDR3 has 16 residues. Deletions cut 2 bases from V and 3 bases from J, with 14 bases between. In DNA form, the CDR3 reads TGCGCCAGCAGCCAACTTCCCCCAGGGGACAATCAGCCCCAGCATTTT. This translates into CASSQLPPGDNQPQHF.

The DNA of the CDR3 is TGTGCCAGCACCCGGGGGCCCGGGGAGCTGTTTTTT. It specifies CASTRGPGELFF. The V and J genes are TRBV11-1 and TRBJ2-2; possibly TRBD1 or TRBD2 for D (6 bases each). Trimming stripped 7 bases from V and 6 bases from J, with 9 bases between. The germline gives CDR1 SGHAT, CDR2 FQDESV (reference sequence). This CDR3 region has 12 residues.